This T cell receptor (beta chain) was captured by sequencing in a study of T cell clones after liver transplantation. For the study at large: Post-transplant blood was tracked for graft-donor-reactive T cell clones identified in a pre-transplant mixed lymphocyte reaction. Three of eight recipients were HCV-positive; others had non-autoimmune, non-viral indications.

This CDR3 has 15 amino acids. The trim removed 7 bases at V and 10 bases at J, leaving 17 bases unmatched. Germline values: CDR1 SNHLY, CDR2 FYNNEI. Produced via immunoSEQ multiplex PCR; TCRdb's table is partial and in-frame only. The sample shows just over 60,000 clones, around 75% of them seen only once. This clonotype was obtained from a human donor who received a liver transplant. This sequence joins TRBV2 and TRBJ1-1; TRBD1 matches 8 bases. The source was CD4+ T cells from blood, collected before liver transplant. The CDR3 DNA follows: TGTGCCAGCAACCCTAATCAGGGGGCCCAGCAGAGAGCTTTCTTT. This encodes CASNPNQGAQQRAFF.